This T cell receptor beta chain was recovered during a study of cytomegalovirus exposure and HLA in healthy donors. Across the whole study: A prior analysis found about 110 million unique TCR beta sequences from around 190 million T cells.

The CDR3 length is 14 residues. The germline V gene encodes CDR1 SGHNT and CDR2 YYREEE (reference sequence). The V segment lost 4 bases and the J segment 0 bases; nucleotides outside the gene matches: 2. Study-wide results and limits: In an earlier analysis, most TCR beta V segments were productive about 87% or about 30% of the time.

60 Vbeta and 13 Jbeta primers were used in PCR. TCRdb's copy holds only in-frame clones and misses some; the assay was immunoSEQ multiplex PCR. The repertoire holds about 130,000 clones, with over 8% as singletons. This clone showed up just a few times. What it recognizes is unknown. The sequencing sample was made of PBMCs. This rearrangement joins TRBV5-4 to TRBJ2-7, with 9 bases lining up with TRBD2. This clonotype was obtained from a man between 35 and 55 years old in good health and CMV-seronegative. CDR3: CASSRGLASYEQYF. The CDR3 DNA is TGTGCCAGCAGCAGGGGACTAGCCTCCTACGAGCAGTACTTC.